The sequence of this TCR beta chain was determined in a study of PD-1 blockade in classical Hodgkin lymphoma. Documented time point: newly diagnosed, previously untreated cHL patient sample. Study-level results: TCR diversity at baseline was reported to be reduced in newly diagnosed patients relative to healthy donors.

Method: immunoSEQ multiplex PCR; TCRdb's copy keeps in-frame clones and lacks some. The sample has around 50,000 clones, just over 90% seen once. This CDR3 has 16 residues. Trimming cost V 0 bases and J 8 bases, with 19 bases left between them. Looked up from germline, CDR1 is MGHRA and CDR2 is YSYEKL. Regarding this clone: The antigen remains undetermined.

This sequence originates from a human donor with classical Hodgkin lymphoma. Sequenced material: peripheral blood mononuclear cells (PBMCs). The V gene is TRBV4-1, the J gene TRBJ1-2; no clear D. The CDR3, as DNA: TGCGCCAGCAGCCAAGATGAGACCCTTACCAGCGGAGGCTACACCTTC. It translates to CASSQDETLTSGGYTF.